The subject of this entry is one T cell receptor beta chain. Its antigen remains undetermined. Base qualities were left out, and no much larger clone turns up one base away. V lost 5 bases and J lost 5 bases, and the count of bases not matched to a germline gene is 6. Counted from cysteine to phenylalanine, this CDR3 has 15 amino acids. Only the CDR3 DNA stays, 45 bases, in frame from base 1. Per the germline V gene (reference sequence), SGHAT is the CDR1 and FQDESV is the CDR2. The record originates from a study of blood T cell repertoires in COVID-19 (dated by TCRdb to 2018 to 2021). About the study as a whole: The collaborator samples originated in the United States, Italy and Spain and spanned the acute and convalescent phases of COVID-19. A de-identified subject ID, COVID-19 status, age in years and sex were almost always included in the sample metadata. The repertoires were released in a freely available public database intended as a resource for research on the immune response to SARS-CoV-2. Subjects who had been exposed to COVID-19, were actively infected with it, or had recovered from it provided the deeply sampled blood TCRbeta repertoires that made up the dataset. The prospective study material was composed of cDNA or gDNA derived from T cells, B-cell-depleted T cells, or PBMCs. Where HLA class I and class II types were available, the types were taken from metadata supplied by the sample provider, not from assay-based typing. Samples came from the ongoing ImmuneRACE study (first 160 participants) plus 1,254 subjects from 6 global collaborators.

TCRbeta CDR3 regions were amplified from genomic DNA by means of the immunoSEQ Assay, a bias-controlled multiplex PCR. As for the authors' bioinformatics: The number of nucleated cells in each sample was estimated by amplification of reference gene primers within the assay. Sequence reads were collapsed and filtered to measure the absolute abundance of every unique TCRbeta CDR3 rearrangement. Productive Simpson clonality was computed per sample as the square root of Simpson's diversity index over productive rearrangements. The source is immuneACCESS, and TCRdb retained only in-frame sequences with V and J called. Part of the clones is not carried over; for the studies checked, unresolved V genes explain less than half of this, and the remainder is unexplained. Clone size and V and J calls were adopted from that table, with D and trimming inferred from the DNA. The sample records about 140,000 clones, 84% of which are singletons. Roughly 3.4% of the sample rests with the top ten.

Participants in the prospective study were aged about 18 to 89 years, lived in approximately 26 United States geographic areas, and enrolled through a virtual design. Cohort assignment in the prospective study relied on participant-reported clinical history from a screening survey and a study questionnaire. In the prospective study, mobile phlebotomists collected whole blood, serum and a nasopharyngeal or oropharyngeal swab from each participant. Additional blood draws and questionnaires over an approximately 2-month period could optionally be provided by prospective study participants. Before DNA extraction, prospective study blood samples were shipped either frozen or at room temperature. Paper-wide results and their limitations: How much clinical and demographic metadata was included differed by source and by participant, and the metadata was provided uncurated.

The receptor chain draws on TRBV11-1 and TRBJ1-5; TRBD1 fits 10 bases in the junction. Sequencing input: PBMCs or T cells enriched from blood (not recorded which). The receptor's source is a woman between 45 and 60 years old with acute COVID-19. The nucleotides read TGTGCCAGCAGCAAACTTGGACAGGGGGATCAGCCCCAGCATTTT. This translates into CASSKLGQGDQPQHF.